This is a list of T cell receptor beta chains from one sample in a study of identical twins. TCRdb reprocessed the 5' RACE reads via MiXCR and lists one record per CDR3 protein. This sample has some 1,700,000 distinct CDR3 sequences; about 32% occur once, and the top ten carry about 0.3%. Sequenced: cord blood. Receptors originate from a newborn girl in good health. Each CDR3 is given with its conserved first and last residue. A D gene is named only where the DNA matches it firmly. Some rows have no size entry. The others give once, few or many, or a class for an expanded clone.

CDR3aa: CASSLSAGSPQHF
CDR3nt: TGTGCCAGCAGTTTATCGGCGGGATCGCCCCAGCATTTT
abundance: few
d_gene: .
j_gene: TRBJ1-5
v_gene: TRBV27

CDR3aa: CASSPSSPGLATETQYF
CDR3nt: TGTGCCAGCAGCCCAAGTAGCCCGGGGCTAGCCACAGAGACCCAGTACTTC
abundance: .
d_gene: .
j_gene: TRBJ2-5
v_gene: TRBV3-1

CDR3aa: CASSLQDRGTNEKLFF
CDR3nt: TGCGCCAGCAGCCTACAGGACAGGGGAACTAATGAAAAACTGTTTTTT
abundance: .
d_gene: TRBD1
j_gene: TRBJ1-4
v_gene: TRBV4-1

CDR3aa: CSVHPGPSSYNSPLHF
CDR3nt: TGCAGTGTCCACCCAGGGCCCAGCTCCTATAATTCACCCCTCCACTTT
abundance: .
d_gene: .
j_gene: TRBJ1-6
v_gene: TRBV20-1

CDR3aa: CASSLWGQGTGNSPLHF
CDR3nt: TGTGCCAGCAGCTTGTGGGGACAGGGCACGGGTAATTCACCCCTCCACTTT
abundance: few
d_gene: TRBD1
j_gene: TRBJ1-6
v_gene: TRBV5-8

CDR3aa: CSVGGLAGETGSYNEQFF
CDR3nt: TGCAGCGTTGGGGGGCTAGCGGGAGAAACGGGCTCCTACAATGAGCAGTTCTTC
abundance: .
d_gene: TRBD2
j_gene: TRBJ2-1
v_gene: TRBV29-1

CDR3aa: CASTLGRGNIQYF
CDR3nt: TGTGCCAGCACCCTAGGCAGGGGAAACATTCAGTACTTC
abundance: once
d_gene: .
j_gene: TRBJ2-4
v_gene: TRBV28

CDR3aa: CASSPLGILYTDTQYF
CDR3nt: TGTGCCAGCAGCCCCCTTGGTATACTCTACACAGATACGCAGTATTTT
abundance: .
d_gene: .
j_gene: TRBJ2-3
v_gene: TRBV3-1

CDR3aa: CASSEFGREAKNIQYF
CDR3nt: TGTGCCAGCAGTGAATTCGGGAGGGAGGCCAAAAACATTCAGTACTTC
abundance: few
d_gene: TRBD2
j_gene: TRBJ2-4
v_gene: TRBV25-1

CDR3aa: CASSQDGDSPLHF
CDR3nt: TGTGCCAGCAGCCAAGATGGGGATTCACCCCTCCACTTT
abundance: few
d_gene: .
j_gene: TRBJ1-6
v_gene: TRBV4-2

CDR3aa: CSVDRGTSGSEQYF
CDR3nt: TGCAGCGTTGACAGGGGGACTAGCGGGAGCGAGCAGTACTTC
abundance: .
d_gene: TRBD2
j_gene: TRBJ2-7
v_gene: TRBV29-1

CDR3aa: CASRIALEGTSTDTQYF
CDR3nt: TGTGCCAGCAGAATAGCGCTAGAGGGAACTAGCACAGATACGCAGTATTTT
abundance: .
d_gene: .
j_gene: TRBJ2-3
v_gene: TRBV13

CDR3aa: CASSHPLGGSGNTIYF
CDR3nt: TGTGCCAGCAGCCACCCTTTGGGGGGCTCTGGAAACACCATATATTTT
abundance: .
d_gene: .
j_gene: TRBJ1-3
v_gene: TRBV13

CDR3aa: CAWRGTGYEQYF
CDR3nt: TGTGCCTGGAGAGGGACGGGCTACGAGCAGTACTTC
abundance: .
d_gene: .
j_gene: TRBJ2-7
v_gene: TRBV30

CDR3aa: CASKGQPYEQYF
CDR3nt: TGTGCCAGCAAGGGTCAACCGTACGAGCAGTACTTC
abundance: many
d_gene: .
j_gene: TRBJ2-7
v_gene: TRBV6-2/TRBV6-3

CDR3aa: CATSQSRTSGSSYNELFF
CDR3nt: TGTGCCACCAGTCAGTCCCGGACTAGCGGTAGCTCCTACAATGAGCTGTTCTTC
abundance: .
d_gene: TRBD2
j_gene: TRBJ2-1
v_gene: TRBV24-1

CDR3aa: CASRTTGTGLYEQYF
CDR3nt: TGTGCCAGCAGAACAACCGGGACAGGGTTGTACGAGCAGTACTTC
abundance: .
d_gene: TRBD1
j_gene: TRBJ2-7
v_gene: TRBV6-1

CDR3aa: CASSLDQPYEQYF
CDR3nt: TGTGCCAGCAGCTTGGACCAGCCCTACGAGCAGTACTTC
abundance: .
d_gene: .
j_gene: TRBJ2-7
v_gene: TRBV5-5

CDR3aa: CASSPLGKVSYNEQFF
CDR3nt: TGCGCCAGCAGCCCCCTTGGTAAAGTCTCCTACAATGAGCAGTTCTTC
abundance: .
d_gene: .
j_gene: TRBJ2-1
v_gene: TRBV11-1

CDR3aa: CASSFWTPVYEQYF
CDR3nt: TGTGCCAGCAGCTTCTGGACTCCTGTCTACGAGCAGTACTTC
abundance: .
d_gene: .
j_gene: TRBJ2-7
v_gene: TRBV21-1

CDR3aa: CASSGGTEQFF
CDR3nt: TGTGCCAGTAGTGGAGGGACTGAGCAGTTCTTC
abundance: .
d_gene: .
j_gene: TRBJ2-1
v_gene: TRBV19

CDR3aa: CSASKGGDGNTIYF
CDR3nt: TGCAGTGCTAGTAAAGGGGGCGATGGAAACACCATATATTTT
abundance: once
d_gene: TRBD1
j_gene: TRBJ1-3
v_gene: TRBV20-1

CDR3aa: CASSGQGLSGANVLTF
CDR3nt: TGTGCCAGCAGTGGTCAAGGACTCTCTGGGGCCAACGTCCTGACTTTC
abundance: few
d_gene: .
j_gene: TRBJ2-6
v_gene: TRBV2

CDR3aa: CASRDRGFYEQYF
CDR3nt: TGTGCCAGCAGAGACAGGGGGTTTTACGAGCAGTACTTC
abundance: many
d_gene: TRBD1
j_gene: TRBJ2-7
v_gene: TRBV28

CDR3aa: CASSLPDYGRQETQYF
CDR3nt: TGTGCCAGCAGCCTACCTGATTATGGGAGACAAGAGACCCAGTACTTC
abundance: many
d_gene: .
j_gene: TRBJ2-5
v_gene: TRBV7-2

CDR3aa: CASSVGFRGYEQYF
CDR3nt: TGTGCCAGCAGCGTAGGTTTCAGGGGGTACGAGCAGTACTTC
abundance: .
d_gene: TRBD1
j_gene: TRBJ2-7
v_gene: TRBV9

CDR3aa: CAISGAGAYEQYF
CDR3nt: TGTGCCATCAGTGGTGCGGGAGCCTACGAGCAGTACTTC
abundance: few
d_gene: TRBD2
j_gene: TRBJ2-7
v_gene: TRBV10-3

CDR3aa: CASSPRPGTENNEQFF
CDR3nt: TGTGCCAGCAGCCCCCGTCCTGGGACAGAGAACAATGAGCAGTTCTTC
abundance: few
d_gene: TRBD1
j_gene: TRBJ2-1
v_gene: TRBV4-2

CDR3aa: CASSPPPAGTYRYSTDTQYF
CDR3nt: TGTGCCAGCAGTCCTCCTCCAGCGGGAACGTACCGATACAGCACAGATACGCAGTATTTT
abundance: .
d_gene: TRBD2
j_gene: TRBJ2-3
v_gene: TRBV28

CDR3aa: CSARSQRTGGYNEQYF
CDR3nt: TGCAGTGCTAGATCTCAAAGGACAGGGGGCTACAATGAGCAGTACTTC
abundance: .
d_gene: TRBD1
j_gene: TRBJ2-7
v_gene: TRBV20-1

CDR3aa: CSARGTRQETQYF
CDR3nt: TGCAGTGCTAGAGGAACCCGCCAAGAGACCCAGTACTTC
abundance: few
d_gene: .
j_gene: TRBJ2-5
v_gene: TRBV20-1

CDR3aa: CASSQEYKGAEETQYF
CDR3nt: TGTGCCAGCAGCCAAGAATACAAGGGAGCGGAAGAGACCCAGTACTTC
abundance: many
d_gene: .
j_gene: TRBJ2-5
v_gene: TRBV4-2

CDR3aa: CASSLHSGTTDTQYF
CDR3nt: TGCGCCAGCAGCCTCCATAGCGGGACCACAGATACGCAGTATTTT
abundance: .
d_gene: TRBD2
j_gene: TRBJ2-3
v_gene: TRBV5-1

CDR3aa: CASRGDTMLAKNIQYF
CDR3nt: TGTGCCAGCAGGGGGGACACTATGCTAGCCAAAAACATTCAGTACTTC
abundance: few
d_gene: .
j_gene: TRBJ2-4
v_gene: TRBV2

CDR3aa: CSARGGSANYGYTF
CDR3nt: TGCAGTGCTAGGGGGGGATCGGCTAACTATGGCTACACCTTC
abundance: few
d_gene: .
j_gene: TRBJ1-2
v_gene: TRBV20-1

CDR3aa: CATGRPNTEAFF
CDR3nt: TGTGCCACCGGACGACCGAACACTGAAGCTTTCTTT
abundance: .
d_gene: .
j_gene: TRBJ1-1
v_gene: TRBV27

CDR3aa: CASSGRTLTDTQYF
CDR3nt: TGTGCCAGCAGCGGGCGGACCCTCACAGATACGCAGTATTTT
abundance: few
d_gene: .
j_gene: TRBJ2-3
v_gene: TRBV7-9

CDR3aa: CSARDPDRGKGYTF
CDR3nt: TGCAGTGCTAGAGATCCGGACAGGGGAAAGGGCTACACCTTC
abundance: .
d_gene: TRBD1
j_gene: TRBJ1-2
v_gene: TRBV20-1

CDR3aa: CSARKGHSDSPLHF
CDR3nt: TGCAGTGCTAGGAAGGGGCATTCAGATTCACCCCTCCACTTT
abundance: .
d_gene: .
j_gene: TRBJ1-6
v_gene: TRBV20-1

CDR3aa: CSVDSGLAGEREQYF
CDR3nt: TGCAGCGTTGACTCTGGGCTAGCGGGAGAACGCGAGCAGTACTTC
abundance: many
d_gene: TRBD2
j_gene: TRBJ2-7
v_gene: TRBV29-1

CDR3aa: CASSFSSTSYNSPLHF
CDR3nt: TGTGCCAGCAGTTTTTCTTCGACCTCCTATAATTCACCCCTCCACTTT
abundance: .
d_gene: .
j_gene: TRBJ1-6
v_gene: TRBV27

CDR3aa: CASSLSPDNTYEQYF
CDR3nt: TGTGCCAGCAGCCTGAGCCCCGACAACACCTACGAGCAGTACTTC
abundance: few
d_gene: .
j_gene: TRBJ2-7
v_gene: TRBV5-5

CDR3aa: CASNPDSSYGYTF
CDR3nt: TGTGCCAGCAACCCGGACAGCTCCTACGGCTACACCTTC
abundance: .
d_gene: .
j_gene: TRBJ1-2
v_gene: TRBV12-3/TRBV12-4

CDR3aa: CSARPRQGLQPQHF
CDR3nt: TGCAGTGCTAGACCCCGACAGGGGCTTCAGCCCCAGCATTTT
abundance: .
d_gene: TRBD1
j_gene: TRBJ1-5
v_gene: TRBV20-1

CDR3aa: CASSQDWRGYTEAFF
CDR3nt: TGCGCCAGCAGCCAGGATTGGAGGGGGTACACTGAAGCTTTCTTT
abundance: few
d_gene: .
j_gene: TRBJ1-1
v_gene: TRBV5-1

CDR3aa: CASSAELAGAKNIQYF
CDR3nt: TGTGCCAGCAGTGCGGAACTAGCGGGGGCCAAAAACATTCAGTACTTC
abundance: few
d_gene: TRBD2
j_gene: TRBJ2-4
v_gene: TRBV2

CDR3aa: CASSVNSGSSYNEQFF
CDR3nt: TGCGCCAGCAGCGTCAATAGCGGGAGCTCCTACAATGAGCAGTTCTTC
abundance: .
d_gene: TRBD2
j_gene: TRBJ2-1
v_gene: TRBV5-1

CDR3aa: CASSFGSGINNIQYF
CDR3nt: TGTGCCAGCAGCTTCGGGTCGGGTATAAACAACATTCAGTACTTC
abundance: .
d_gene: .
j_gene: TRBJ2-4
v_gene: TRBV5-5

CDR3aa: CSVDAGAEAFF
CDR3nt: TGCAGCGTTGATGCGGGCGCTGAAGCTTTCTTT
abundance: .
d_gene: .
j_gene: TRBJ1-1
v_gene: TRBV29-1

CDR3aa: CSASEAGTEQFF
CDR3nt: TGCAGTGCTTCCGAAGCGGGTACTGAGCAGTTCTTC
abundance: .
d_gene: .
j_gene: TRBJ2-1
v_gene: TRBV20-1

CDR3aa: CASSQVQWEGEYEQYF
CDR3nt: TGTGCCAGCAGCCAAGTTCAGTGGGAGGGAGAATACGAGCAGTACTTC
abundance: .
d_gene: TRBD2
j_gene: TRBJ2-7
v_gene: TRBV4-2

CDR3aa: CASSKKGGVTYEQYF
CDR3nt: TGTGCCAGCAGCAAAAAGGGGGGAGTCACCTACGAGCAGTACTTC
abundance: few
d_gene: .
j_gene: TRBJ2-7
v_gene: TRBV21-1

CDR3aa: CASSFDLNEQYF
CDR3nt: TGTGCCAGCAGCTTCGACTTGAATGAGCAGTACTTC
abundance: .
d_gene: .
j_gene: TRBJ2-5
v_gene: TRBV7-2

CDR3aa: CASSYKLSGALGEKLFF
CDR3nt: TGTGCCAGCAGCTATAAGTTGTCCGGGGCCCTGGGGGAAAAACTGTTTTTT
abundance: .
d_gene: .
j_gene: TRBJ1-4
v_gene: TRBV3-1

CDR3aa: CASSQVEGLASNEQFF
CDR3nt: TGTGCCAGCAGCCAAGTTGAGGGACTAGCGTCCAATGAGCAGTTCTTC
abundance: .
d_gene: TRBD2
j_gene: TRBJ2-1
v_gene: TRBV4-2